This T cell receptor beta chain stems from a study of cytomegalovirus exposure and HLA in healthy donors (dated by TCRdb to about 2017). Some background on the complete study: In an earlier analysis of some 550 of the donors, 250 to 300 Gb of sequence data and 100 million or so unique TCR beta sequences from roughly 180 million T cells were reported. An early release that covered several hundred HLA-typed donors contained around 300 gigabases of sequencing data and around 85 million unique TCR sequences. The genetic ancestry cluster associated with self-reported Caucasian donors included 80% to 90% of the roughly 410 genotyped donors. The study aimed to test whether signatures of past pathogen exposure could be identified by cataloging public T cell receptors. The study profiled the T cell repertoires of about 640 subjects by immunosequencing and related them to cytomegalovirus serostatus. In addition to the first cohort of 650 to 750 subjects, a separate validation cohort of 130 or so different subjects was used. High-throughput TCR immunosequencing, statistical association of individual TCRs with disease status, and machine learning were combined to predict cytomegalovirus infection status. A later analysis re-analyzed previously published TCR beta repertoires from about 730 donors and added high-resolution HLA genotyping to study TCR occurrence patterns. The later analysis used no new phenotypic data to find candidate immune exposures, relying instead on TCR beta sequences and their occurrence across donors. An earlier analysis of a few hundred of the donors applied high-throughput TCR beta sequencing to assess whether each TCR beta V gene segment acted as functional or pseudogenic. Donor age, sex, ethnicity and CMV serostatus were compiled together with the repertoire data. Genome-wide SNP genotypes for about 60% of the roughly 700 donors were used in a later genetic analysis, which treated that subset as a discovery cohort. Every discovery cohort repertoire had been produced on one sequencing platform. Both class I and class II loci were covered by HLA typing, at four-digit resolution. The number of typed donors differed by locus: roughly 620-630 for A, B, C, DRB1 and DQB1; 522 for DQA1; approximately 600 for DPA1; and about 450 for DPB1. Because of strong linkage in the cohort, a handful of DR-DQ haplotypes were treated as single units for association and clustering. Among 300 to 450 genotyped donors of the cohort, an average of around 240,000 unique TCR beta nucleotide sequences were sequenced per donor, around 20% of them non-productive.

What the study reported, not specific to this receptor: A later analysis found that HLA-associated TCR beta chains were more clonally expanded and had lower generation probabilities than equally common non-associated chains. Assigning TCR associations to individual alleles was difficult when HLA alleles, especially DR and DQ, strongly co-occurred. Some IMGT-functional V segments, including TRBV6-2 and TRBV6-3, could not be distinguished by the 87-base-pair reads and were therefore excluded. A total of some 180 TCR beta chains were listed by the study as associated with cytomegalovirus. According to the authors, the approach could potentially be generalized to other disease states and immunological phenotypes. The classifier was reported to diagnose cytomegalovirus status with high specificity and sensitivity in both the original cohort and the validation cohort. In vitro tests confirmed that three of the cytomegalovirus-associated TCR beta chains recognize cytomegalovirus antigens. An earlier analysis of several hundred of the donors showed that most TCR beta V segments appeared in productive rearrangements either about 87% or about 30% of the time, which broadly matched IMGT annotations. According to a later analysis, TCR association rates differed among HLA loci, with DRB1 alleles showing the most associated TCRs and HLA-C alleles showing the fewest. Linkage disequilibrium might explain the correlated functional status among segregating V segments, but an unknown experimental factor could not be excluded. Compared with the approximately 670-donor mean, donors in an Asian-associated ancestry cluster had fewer N-insertions in productive TCRs, according to a later genetic analysis. Because HLA typing was missing for some donors at each locus, association tests included only the typed subset. A further reported finding was that TCR beta sequences accurately predicted the HLA-A and HLA-B alleles for most subjects in the first cohort. Because counts were too low, 15 to 20 rarely observed V segments, including chromosome 9 orphons, were excluded from the earlier analysis of some 540 of the donors. The sequencing pipeline was judged likely to have produced a cluster of highly shared sequence variants as a technical artifact. This cohort had only TCR beta chains sequenced, and the lack of alpha or paired-chain data limited which features could be detected. In a later genetic analysis, a missense DCLRE1C variant was associated with V-gene and J-gene trimming of TCR beta chains, and the association was replicated in an independent cohort. Most TCR sequences were observed very rarely across donors, whereas some public TCRs were present in many individuals. According to a later analysis, most CMV-associated TCR beta chains appeared to be HLA-restricted, and the HLA associations seemed to be driven largely by CMV exposure. A later analysis reported that several top co-occurrence clusters appeared linked to parvovirus B19, influenza, CMV and Epstein-Barr virus. At a false discovery rate of 0.05, a later analysis linked around 17,000 TCR beta sequences to specific HLA alleles. The only immune exposure information available for the cohort was CMV serostatus. Presence/absence analyses assumed roughly uniform sequencing depth across donors, an assumption that may not hold.

There are 15 amino acids in the CDR3, from cysteine to phenylalanine inclusive. Just CDR3 DNA is preserved here, 45 bases in frame from base 1. V is pared back by 7 bases and J by 0 bases, with 13 bases lying between the germline termini. According to the germline V gene (reference sequence), CDR1 reads SGHNT and CDR2 reads YYREEE. The cohort comprised around 690 healthy bone marrow donors. At the time of sampling, every cohort member was nominally healthy, though immune exposures that went unrecorded were likely present. The donor tested CMV seronegative, placing the donor among the 350 to 400 seronegative members of the cohort. A peripheral blood sample was provided by each donor, and peripheral blood mononuclear cells were used for TCR beta sequencing. The Qiagen DNeasy Blood Extraction Kit was used to extract genomic DNA from the blood cell samples. Library creation used the immunoSEQ multiplex PCR assay. The multiplex PCR relied on a mix of 60 forward primers for TCR Vbeta segments and 13 reverse primers for TCR Jbeta segments. The CDR3 region of rearranged TCR beta genes was amplified from genomic DNA with a multiplex PCR assay. Amplified TCR beta libraries were sequenced as 87-base-pair reads on the Illumina HiSeq System. Per the original workflow: In a later analysis, around 80 million unique TCR beta chains were counted across the approximately 620 repertoires, and some 10 million of these chains were shared by at least two donors. Raw reads were error-corrected and collapsed into unique sequences by a nearest-neighbor algorithm in which closely related sequences were merged to remove PCR and sequencing errors. V, D and J gene segments were assigned by aligning CDR3 sequences to IMGT reference sequences. For a sequence to be retained, a match of at least six nucleotides was required to both a V gene segment and a J gene segment. A rearrangement counted as productive if the CDR3 had no stop codons and remained in frame with V and J, and every other rearrangement counted as non-productive. CDR3 was defined according to IMGT convention as the region running from the second conserved V-encoded cysteine to the conserved J-encoded phenylalanine. The earlier analysis of about 560 of the donors excluded any sequence lacking an unambiguous match to a single V gene segment. An earlier analysis of 450 to 650 of the donors called V segments functional above 56.7% productive rearrangements and segregating when the between-donor standard deviation exceeded 5%. A statistical classification framework was built to diagnose cytomegalovirus status from the catalog of TCR beta chain sequences. V and J gene assignment, in a later analysis, came from comparing TCR nucleotide sequences with IMGT/GENE-DB human TR gene sequences. Using the TCRdist pipeline, a later analysis assigned CDR3 sequences along with most-parsimonious VDJ recombination scenarios. In a later analysis, every TCR beta chain was defined by the combination of its CDR3 amino acid sequence and its V-gene family, and reads without a unique V-gene family were dropped. To address suspected cross-contamination and a sequencing artifact, a later analysis removed a few hundred highly shared, low-generation-probability nucleotide sequences. For each public chain, a later analysis derived a clonal expansion index from normalized ranks of inferred template counts within each repertoire. In a later analysis, generation probabilities were computed with a VDJ recombination model fitted to out-of-frame rearrangements, and the resulting probabilities were checked against IGoR. In a later analysis, hypergeometric tests were used to score TCR-TCR, TCR-HLA and TCR-CMV co-occurrence, with a repertoire-size bias correction applied to TCR pairs. To estimate false discovery rates, a later analysis permuted the HLA or CMV assignments 20 times. In a later analysis, co-occurring TCRs were grouped using DBSCAN, and TCRdist sequence similarity was added for clustering within HLA-allele-positive subsets. Repertoires with fewer than 30,000 or more than 120,000 public chains were left out of co-occurrence clustering, as were about five repertoires with anomalous nucleotide sharing. Held by TCRdb, this immuneACCESS table contains in-frame sequences only and omits some clones. Under half of the omission traces to an unresolved V gene where checked; the cause of the rest is unknown. V and J calls and clone size are given by that table; D and trimming were obtained from the DNA. Recorded for this sample are roughly 170,000 clones; 82% of them occurred a single time. Roughly 1.5% of the sample is held by the ten biggest clonotypes.

Details on this clone: It lacks a known antigen. Base-call qualities are not available, and no considerably larger clone is one nucleotide away.

Sequenced: PBMCs. The receptor comes from a male donor in good health and CMV-seronegative. The V and J genes are TRBV5-4 and TRBJ2-2; a weak D assignment points to TRBD1 (6 bases agree). The CDR3 reads CASALAGANTGELFF. The nucleotide sequence is TGTGCCAGCGCTCTAGCAGGGGCGAACACCGGGGAGCTGTTTTTT.